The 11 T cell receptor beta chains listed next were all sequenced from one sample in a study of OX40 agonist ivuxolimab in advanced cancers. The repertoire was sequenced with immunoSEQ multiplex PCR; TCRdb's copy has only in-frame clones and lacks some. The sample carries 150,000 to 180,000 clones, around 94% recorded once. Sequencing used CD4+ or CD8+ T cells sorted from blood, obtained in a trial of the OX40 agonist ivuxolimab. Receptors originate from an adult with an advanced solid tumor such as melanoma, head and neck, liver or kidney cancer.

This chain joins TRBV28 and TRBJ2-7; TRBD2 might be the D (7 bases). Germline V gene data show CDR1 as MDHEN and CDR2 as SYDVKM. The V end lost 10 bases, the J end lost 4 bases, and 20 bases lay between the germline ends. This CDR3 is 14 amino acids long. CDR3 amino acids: CATSSGGALYEQYF. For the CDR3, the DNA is TGTGCCACCTCAAGTGGGGGGGCCCTATACGAGCAGTACTTC. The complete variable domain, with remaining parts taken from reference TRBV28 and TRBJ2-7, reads DVKVTQSSRYLVKRTGEKVFLECVQDMDHENMFWYRQDPGLGLRLIYFSYDVKMKEKGDIPEGYSVSREKKERFSLILESASTNQTSMYLCATSSGGALYEQYFGPGTRLTVT.

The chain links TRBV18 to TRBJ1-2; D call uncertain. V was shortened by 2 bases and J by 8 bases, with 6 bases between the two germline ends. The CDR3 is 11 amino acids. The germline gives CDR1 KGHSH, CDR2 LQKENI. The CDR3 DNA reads TGTGCCAGCTCACCAGATCAGGGCTACACCTTC. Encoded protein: CASSPDQGYTF.

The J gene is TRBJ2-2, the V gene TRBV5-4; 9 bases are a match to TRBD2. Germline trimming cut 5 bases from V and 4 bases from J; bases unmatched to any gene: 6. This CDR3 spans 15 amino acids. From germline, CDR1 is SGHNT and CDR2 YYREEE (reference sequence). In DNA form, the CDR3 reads TGTGCCAGCAGTTCGACTAGCGGAATCACCGGGGAGCTGTTTTTT. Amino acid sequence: CASSSTSGITGELFF.

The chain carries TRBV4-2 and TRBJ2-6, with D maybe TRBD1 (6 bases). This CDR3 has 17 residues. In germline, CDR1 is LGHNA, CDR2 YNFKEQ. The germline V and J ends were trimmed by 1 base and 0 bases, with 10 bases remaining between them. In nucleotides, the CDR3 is TGTGCCAGCAGCCAAGCCAGGGGTGGCTCTGGGGCCAACGTCCTGACTTTC. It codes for CASSQARGGSGANVLTF.

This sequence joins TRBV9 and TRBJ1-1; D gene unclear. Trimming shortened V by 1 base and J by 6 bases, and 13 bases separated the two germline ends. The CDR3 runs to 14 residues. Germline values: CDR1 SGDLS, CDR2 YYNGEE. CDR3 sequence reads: CASSVSASSAEAFF. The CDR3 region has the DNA TGTGCCAGCAGCGTATCTGCAAGCAGCGCTGAAGCTTTCTTT.

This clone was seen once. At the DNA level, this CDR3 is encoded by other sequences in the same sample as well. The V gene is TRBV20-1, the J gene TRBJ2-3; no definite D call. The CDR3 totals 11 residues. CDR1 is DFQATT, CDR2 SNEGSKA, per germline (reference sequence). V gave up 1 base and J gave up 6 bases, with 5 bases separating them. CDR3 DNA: TGCAGTGCTAGAGCAGCCGATACGCAGTATTTT. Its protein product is CSARAADTQYF.

The CDR3 here is CASSSPPYGYTF. The CDR3 DNA is TGTGCCAGCAGTTCCCCCCCATATGGCTACACCTTC. The chain joins TRBV6-5 to TRBJ1-2, with D uncertain. The germline V and J ends were trimmed by 4 bases and 5 bases, with 8 bases remaining between them. Germline V lookup: CDR1 MNHEY, CDR2 SVGAGI. The CDR3 is 12 amino acids.

CDR3 in amino acids: CASSGPYNEQFF. The CDR3 coding sequence is TGTGCCAGCAGCGGGCCCTACAATGAGCAGTTCTTC. J is TRBJ2-1 and V is TRBV5-4; D gene uncertain. The CDR3 is 12 residues long. Germline V gene sequence: CDR1 SGHNT, CDR2 YYREEE (reference sequence). V was cut by 4 bases and J by 2 bases, with 4 bases left in between. The full variable domain, rest sourced from reference TRBV5-4 and TRBJ2-1, is ETGVTQSPTHLIKTRGQQVTLRCSSQSGHNTVSWYQQALGQGPQFIFQYYREEENGRGNFPPRFSGLQFPNYSSELNVNALELDDSALYLCASSGPYNEQFFGPGTRLTVL.

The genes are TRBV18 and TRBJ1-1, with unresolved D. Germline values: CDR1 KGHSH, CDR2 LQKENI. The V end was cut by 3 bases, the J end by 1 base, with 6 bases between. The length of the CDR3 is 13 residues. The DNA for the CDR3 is TGTGCCAGCTCACCGTTATCGAACACTGAAGCTTTCTTT. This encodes CASSPLSNTEAFF.

The CDR3 nucleotides are TGTGCCAGCAGCCCCCGGGGAACAGGGGGAAATTCACCCCTCCACTTT. Translating gives CASSPRGTGGNSPLHF. The genes are TRBV5-6 and TRBJ1-6; 8 nucleotides align to TRBD1. The V segment lost 4 bases and the J segment 7 bases; nucleotides outside the gene matches: 10. From germline, CDR1 is SGHDT and CDR2 YYEEEE. The CDR3 totals 16 residues.

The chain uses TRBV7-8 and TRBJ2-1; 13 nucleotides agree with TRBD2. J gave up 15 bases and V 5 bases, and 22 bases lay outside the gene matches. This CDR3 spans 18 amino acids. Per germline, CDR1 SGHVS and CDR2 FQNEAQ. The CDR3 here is CASSLTSTSGGAGTESFF. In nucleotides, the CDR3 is TGTGCCAGCAGCCTCACCTCTACTAGCGGGGGGGCTGGTACCGAGTCGTTCTTC.